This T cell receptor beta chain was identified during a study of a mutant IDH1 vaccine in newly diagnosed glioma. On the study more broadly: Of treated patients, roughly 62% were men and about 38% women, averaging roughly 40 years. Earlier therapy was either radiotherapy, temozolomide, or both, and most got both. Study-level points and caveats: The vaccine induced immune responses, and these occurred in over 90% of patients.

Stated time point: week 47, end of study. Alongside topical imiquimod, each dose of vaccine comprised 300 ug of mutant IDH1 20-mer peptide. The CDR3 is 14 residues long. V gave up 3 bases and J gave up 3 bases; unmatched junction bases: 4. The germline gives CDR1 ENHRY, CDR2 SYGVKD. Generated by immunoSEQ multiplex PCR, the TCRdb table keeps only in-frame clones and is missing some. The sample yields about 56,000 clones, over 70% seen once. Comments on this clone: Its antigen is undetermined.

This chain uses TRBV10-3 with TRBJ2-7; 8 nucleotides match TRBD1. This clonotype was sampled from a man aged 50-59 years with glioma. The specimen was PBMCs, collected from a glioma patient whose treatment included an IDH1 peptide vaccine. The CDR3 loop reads CAISDPGTGYEQYF. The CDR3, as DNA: TGTGCCATCAGTGACCCAGGGACAGGCTACGAGCAGTACTTC.